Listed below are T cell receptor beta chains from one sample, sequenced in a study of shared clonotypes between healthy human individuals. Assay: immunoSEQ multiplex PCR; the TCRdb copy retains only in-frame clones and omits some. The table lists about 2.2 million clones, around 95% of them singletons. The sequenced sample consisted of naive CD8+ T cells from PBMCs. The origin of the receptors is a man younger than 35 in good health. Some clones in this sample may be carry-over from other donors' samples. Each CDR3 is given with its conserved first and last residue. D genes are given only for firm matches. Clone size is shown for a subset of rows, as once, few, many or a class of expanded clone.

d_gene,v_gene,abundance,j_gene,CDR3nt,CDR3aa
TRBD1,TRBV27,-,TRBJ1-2,TGTGCCAGCAGAATAACAGGGGCTGACTATGGCTACACCTTC,CASRITGADYGYTF
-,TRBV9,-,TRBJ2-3,TGTGCCAGCAGCGGACAGCCGGGGAGTCCAGATACGCAGTATTTT,CASSGQPGSPDTQYF
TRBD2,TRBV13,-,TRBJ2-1,TGTGCCAGCAGCTTACGCTGGCTAGCGGGAGGTAAACGAGACAATGAGCAGTTCTTC,CASSLRWLAGGKRDNEQFF
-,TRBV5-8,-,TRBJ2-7,TGTGCCAGCAGCACAGGGAGGTGGCACGAGCAGTACTTC,CASSTGRWHEQYF
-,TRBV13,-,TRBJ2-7,TGTGCCAGCAGCTTCCGACTGGTTCCCTACGAGCAGTACTTC,CASSFRLVPYEQYF
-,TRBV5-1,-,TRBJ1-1,TGCGCCAGCAGCCGGGATCGAGGGGGGAACACTGAAGCTTTCTTT,CASSRDRGGNTEAFF
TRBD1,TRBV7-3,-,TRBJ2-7,TGTGCCAGCAGCTACTACGCCGGGACAGGGTACGAGCAGTACTTC,CASSYYAGTGYEQYF
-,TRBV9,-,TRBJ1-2,TGTGCCAGCAGCCCAGGGATAGGTTCGGGGAATGGCTACACCTTC,CASSPGIGSGNGYTF
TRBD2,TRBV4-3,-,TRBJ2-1,TGCGCCAGCAGCCACGGGACTAGCGGGAGGAGGTCGGTTGAGCAGTTCTTC,CASSHGTSGRRSVEQFF
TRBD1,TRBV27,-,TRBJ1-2,TGTGCCAGCAGAAACATAGGGACAGCTACAGGGGGCTACACCTTC,CASRNIGTATGGYTF
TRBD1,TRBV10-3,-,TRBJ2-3,TGTGCCACGACAGGGGAGAACACAGATACGCAGTATTTT,CATTGENTDTQYF
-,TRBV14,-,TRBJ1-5,TGTGCCAGCAGCCAAGAAGGGAACAGACCCCAGCCCCAGCATTTT,CASSQEGNRPQPQHF
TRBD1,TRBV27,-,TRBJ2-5,TGTGCCAGCAGTTTGGGGACAGGGTACCAAGAGACCCAGTACTTC,CASSLGTGYQETQYF
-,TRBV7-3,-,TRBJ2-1,TGTGCCAGCAGCTTAGGGGGCCCCCTAGCGGATACCCTCTCCTACAATGAGCAGTTCTTC,CASSLGGPLADTLSYNEQFF
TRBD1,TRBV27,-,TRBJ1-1,TGTGCCAGCAGTCCACAGGGGTTTGTCACTGAAGCTTTCTTT,CASSPQGFVTEAFF
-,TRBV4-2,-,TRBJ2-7,TGTGCCAGCAGCCAAGGAGGAGGCCACGAGCAGTACTTC,CASSQGGGHEQYF
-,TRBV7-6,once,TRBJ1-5,TGTGCCAGCAGCTTAACCCACCACCGGGATCAGCCCCAGCATTTT,CASSLTHHRDQPQHF
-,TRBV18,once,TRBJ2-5,TGTGCCAGCTCACCTACCGGGACCAAAAGGAGGGAGACCCAGTACTTC,CASSPTGTKRRETQYF